A single sample is the source of the 3 T cell receptor beta chains below, sequenced in a study of OX40 agonist ivuxolimab in advanced cancers. Profiled with immunoSEQ multiplex PCR; TCRdb holds only in-frame clones, not every one. The sample holds roughly 76,000 clones, over 75% seen once. Sequencing used CD4+ or CD8+ T cells sorted from blood, obtained in a trial of the OX40 agonist ivuxolimab. The receptor source for this set is an adult with an advanced solid tumor such as melanoma, head and neck, liver or kidney cancer.

V usage is TRBV13 and J usage is TRBJ1-4; 10 nucleotides agree with TRBD1. Per the germline V gene, CDR1 is PRHDT and CDR2 is FYEKMQ (reference sequence). After removal of 6 bases from V and 7 bases from J, the junction contained 5 bases not matched to a gene. The CDR3 runs to 14 residues. CDR3 DNA sequence: TGTGCCAGCAGGGAGACAGGGGGCGTTGAAAAACTGTTTTTT. Protein product: CASRETGGVEKLFF.

V gene TRBV11-3 combines with J gene TRBJ1-4; 7 bases are a match to TRBD1. Trimming took 5 bases from V and 2 from J; bases not matched to a gene: 5. The CDR3 consists of 15 residues. The germline V gene encodes CDR1 SGHNT and CDR2 YENEEA. The CDR3 DNA reads TGTGCCAGCAGCCGCCAACAGGGGACTAATGAAAAACTGTTTTTT. Translating it yields CASSRQQGTNEKLFF.

This chain connects TRBV6-4 to TRBJ2-6; D unclear. V lost 4 bases, J lost 1 base, and 5 bases lay in between. This CDR3 is built from 14 residues. Germline CDR1 reads MRHNA; CDR2 reads SNTAGT. The CDR3 bases are TGTGCCAGCAGTGTCCAGTCTGGGGCCAACGTCCTGACTTTC. Amino acids: CASSVQSGANVLTF.